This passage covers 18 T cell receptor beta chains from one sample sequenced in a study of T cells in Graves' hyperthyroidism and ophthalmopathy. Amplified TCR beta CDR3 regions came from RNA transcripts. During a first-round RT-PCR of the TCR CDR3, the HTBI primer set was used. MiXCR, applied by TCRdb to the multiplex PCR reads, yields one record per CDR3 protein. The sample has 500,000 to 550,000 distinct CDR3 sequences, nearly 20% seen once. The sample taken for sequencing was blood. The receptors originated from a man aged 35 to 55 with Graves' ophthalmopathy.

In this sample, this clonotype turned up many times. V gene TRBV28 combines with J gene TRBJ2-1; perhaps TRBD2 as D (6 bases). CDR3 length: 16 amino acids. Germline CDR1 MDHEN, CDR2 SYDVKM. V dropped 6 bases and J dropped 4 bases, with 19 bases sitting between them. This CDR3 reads CASSLQRDSIYNEQFF. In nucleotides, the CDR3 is TGTGCCAGCAGCCTTCAACGGGACTCTATTTACAATGAGCAGTTCTTC.

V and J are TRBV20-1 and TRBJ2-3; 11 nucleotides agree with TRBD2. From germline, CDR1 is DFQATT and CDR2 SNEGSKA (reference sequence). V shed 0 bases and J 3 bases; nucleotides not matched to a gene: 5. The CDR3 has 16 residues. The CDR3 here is CSAREETSGRTDTQYF. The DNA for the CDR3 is TGCAGTGCTAGAGAGGAAACTAGCGGGAGAACAGATACGCAGTATTTT.

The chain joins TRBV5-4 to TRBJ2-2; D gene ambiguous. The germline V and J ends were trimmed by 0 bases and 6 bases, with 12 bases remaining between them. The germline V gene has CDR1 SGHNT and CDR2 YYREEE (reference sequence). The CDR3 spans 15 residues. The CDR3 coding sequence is TGTGCCAGCAGCTTGGATCCCCAAATGGCCGGGGAGCTGTTTTTT. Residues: CASSLDPQMAGELFF.

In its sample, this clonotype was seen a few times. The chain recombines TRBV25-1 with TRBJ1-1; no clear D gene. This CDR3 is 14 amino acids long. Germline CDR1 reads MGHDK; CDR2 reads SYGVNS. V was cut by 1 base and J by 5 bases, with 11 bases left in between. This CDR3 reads CASSESGVRTEAFF. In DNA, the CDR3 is TGTGCCAGCAGTGAATCCGGAGTGAGGACTGAAGCTTTCTTT.

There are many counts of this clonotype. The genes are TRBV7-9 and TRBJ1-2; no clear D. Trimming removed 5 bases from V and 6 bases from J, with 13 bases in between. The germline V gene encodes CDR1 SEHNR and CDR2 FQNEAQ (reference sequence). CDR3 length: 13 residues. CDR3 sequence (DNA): TGTGCCAGCAGCCTTCGCCCTGGCGATGGCTACACCTTC. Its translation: CASSLRPGDGYTF.

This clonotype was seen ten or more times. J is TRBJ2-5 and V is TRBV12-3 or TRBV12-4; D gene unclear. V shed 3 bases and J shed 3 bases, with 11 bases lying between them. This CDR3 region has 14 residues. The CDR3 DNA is TGTGCCAGCAGTTTCGGTCGGCCCGAAGAGACCCAGTACTTC. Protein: CASSFGRPEETQYF.

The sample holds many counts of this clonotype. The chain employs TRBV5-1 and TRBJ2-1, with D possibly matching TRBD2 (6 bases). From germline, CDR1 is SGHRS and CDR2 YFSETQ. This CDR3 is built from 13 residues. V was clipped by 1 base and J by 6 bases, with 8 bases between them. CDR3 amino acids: CASSLRRANEQFF. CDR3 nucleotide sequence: TGCGCCAGCAGCTTGAGGAGGGCCAATGAGCAGTTCTTC. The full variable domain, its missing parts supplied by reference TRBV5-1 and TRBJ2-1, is KAGVTQTPRYLIKTRGQQVTLSCSPISGHRSVSWYQQTPGQGLQFLFEYFSETQRNKGNFPGRFSGRQFSNSRSEMNVSTLELGDSALYLCASSLRRANEQFFGPGTRLTVL.

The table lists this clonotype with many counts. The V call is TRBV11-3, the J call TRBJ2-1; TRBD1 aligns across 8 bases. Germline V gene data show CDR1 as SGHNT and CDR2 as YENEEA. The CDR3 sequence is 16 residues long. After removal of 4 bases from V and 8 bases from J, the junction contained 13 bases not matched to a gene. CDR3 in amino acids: CASSSDSGGLGDEQFF. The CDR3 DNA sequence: TGTGCCAGCAGCTCCGACTCAGGGGGCTTAGGAGATGAGCAGTTCTTC.

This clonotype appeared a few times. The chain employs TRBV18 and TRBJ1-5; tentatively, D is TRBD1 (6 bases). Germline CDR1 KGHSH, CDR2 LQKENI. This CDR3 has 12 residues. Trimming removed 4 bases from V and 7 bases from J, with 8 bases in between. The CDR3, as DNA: TGTGCCAGCTCACGACAGGCCCAGCCCCAGCATTTT. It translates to CASSRQAQPQHF.

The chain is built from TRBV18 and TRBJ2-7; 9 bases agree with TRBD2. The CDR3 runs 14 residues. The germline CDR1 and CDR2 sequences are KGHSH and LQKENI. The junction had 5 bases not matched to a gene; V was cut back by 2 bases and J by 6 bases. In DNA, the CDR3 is TGTGCCAGCTCACCAGGTAGCGGGAGCGGCGAGCAGTACTTC. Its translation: CASSPGSGSGEQYF. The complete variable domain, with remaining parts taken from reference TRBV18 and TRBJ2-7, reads NAGVMQNPRHLVRRRGQEARLRCSPMKGHSHVYWYRQLPEEGLKFMVYLQKENIIDESGMPKERFSAEFPKEGPSILRIQQVVRGDSAAYFCASSPGSGSGEQYFGPGTRLTVT.

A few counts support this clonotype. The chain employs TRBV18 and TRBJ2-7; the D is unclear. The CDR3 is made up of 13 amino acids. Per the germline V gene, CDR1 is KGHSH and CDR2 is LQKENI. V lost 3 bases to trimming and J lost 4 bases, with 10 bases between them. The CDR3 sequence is CASSPPSVYEQYF. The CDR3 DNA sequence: TGTGCCAGCTCACCTCCGTCGGTTTACGAGCAGTACTTC. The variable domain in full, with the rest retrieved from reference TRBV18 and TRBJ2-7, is NAGVMQNPRHLVRRRGQEARLRCSPMKGHSHVYWYRQLPEEGLKFMVYLQKENIIDESGMPKERFSAEFPKEGPSILRIQQVVRGDSAAYFCASSPPSVYEQYFGPGTRLTVT.

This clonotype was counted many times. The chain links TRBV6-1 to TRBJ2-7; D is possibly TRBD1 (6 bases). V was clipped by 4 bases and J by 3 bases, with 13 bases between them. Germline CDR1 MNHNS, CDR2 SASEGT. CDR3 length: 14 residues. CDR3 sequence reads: CASSAQGTYYEQYF. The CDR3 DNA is TGTGCCAGCAGTGCCCAGGGGACCTACTACGAGCAGTACTTC.

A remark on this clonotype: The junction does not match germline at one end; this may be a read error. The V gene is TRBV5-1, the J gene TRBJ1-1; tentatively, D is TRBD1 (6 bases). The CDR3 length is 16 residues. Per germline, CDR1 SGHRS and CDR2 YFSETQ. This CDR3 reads CASSIGDQGPNTEAFF. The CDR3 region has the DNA TGCGCCAGCAGCATTGGGGATCAGGGGCCGAACACTGAGGCTTTCTTT.

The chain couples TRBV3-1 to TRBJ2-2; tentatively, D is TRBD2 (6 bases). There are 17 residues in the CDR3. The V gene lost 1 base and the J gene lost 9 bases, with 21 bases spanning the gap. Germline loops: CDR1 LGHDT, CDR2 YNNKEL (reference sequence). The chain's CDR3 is CASSQVFTPRRDWELFF. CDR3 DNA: TGTGCCAGCAGCCAAGTGTTCACCCCTAGGCGGGACTGGGAGCTGTTTTTT.

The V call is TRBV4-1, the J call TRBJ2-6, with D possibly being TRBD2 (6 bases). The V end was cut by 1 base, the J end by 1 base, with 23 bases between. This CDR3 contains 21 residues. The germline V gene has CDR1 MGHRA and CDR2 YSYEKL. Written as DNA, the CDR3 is TGCGCCAGCAGCCAAGGGGCCGTGCCAGGGAGGCTCGCTTCTGGGGCCAACGTCCTGACTTTC. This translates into CASSQGAVPGRLASGANVLTF.

CDR3: CASSREVLSNQPQHF. DNA for the CDR3: TGTGCCAGCAGTCGGGAGGTACTTAGCAATCAGCCCCAGCATTTT. This chain connects TRBV28 to TRBJ1-5; D call uncertain. The germline V gene has CDR1 MDHEN and CDR2 SYDVKM. CDR3 length equals 15 residues. Trimming cost V 5 bases and J 0 bases, with 11 bases left between them. Combining the CDR3 with reference TRBV28 and TRBJ1-5 gives the whole variable domain DVKVTQSSRYLVKRTGEKVFLECVQDMDHENMFWYRQDPGLGLRLIYFSYDVKMKEKGDIPEGYSVSREKKERFSLILESASTNQTSMYLCASSREVLSNQPQHFGDGTRLSIL.

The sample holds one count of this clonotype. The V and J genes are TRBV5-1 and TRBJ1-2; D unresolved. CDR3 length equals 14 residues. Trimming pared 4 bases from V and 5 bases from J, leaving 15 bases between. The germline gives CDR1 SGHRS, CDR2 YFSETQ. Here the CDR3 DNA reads TGCGCCAGCAGCCAGCCGGGAGCCCTATATGGCTACACCTTC. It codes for CASSQPGALYGYTF.

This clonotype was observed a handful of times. DNA for the CDR3: TGTGCCAGCTCACCGCCCCCGGCGGGAGAGACCCAGTACTTC. Its protein is CASSPPPAGETQYF. V and J are TRBV18 and TRBJ2-5, with a weak D call TRBD2 (5 bases). Trimming removed 3 bases at V and 4 bases at J, with 12 bases between. CDR1 is KGHSH, CDR2 LQKENI, per germline. The CDR3 contains 14 residues.